The 7 T cell receptor beta chains given below trace back to one sample, sequenced in a study of blood T cells in healthy people across ages. A second about 6 to 12 cycle PCR used barcoded and J-beta primers. MiXCR was run by TCRdb on the 5' RACE reads, yielding one entry per CDR3 protein. The sample has hundreds of thousands of distinct CDR3 sequences, under 55% seen once. The sample taken for sequencing was blood. These receptors all come from a man aged 55 to 70 in good health.

This clonotype was picked up a small number of times. The chain recombines TRBV7-2 with TRBJ2-6; D gene ambiguous. There are 13 residues in the CDR3. Germline CDR1 and CDR2: SGHTA and FQGNSA. V lost 3 bases to trimming and J lost 3 bases, with 3 bases between them. Written as DNA, the CDR3 is TGTGCCAGCAGCTTTTATGGGGCCAACGTCCTGACTTTC. The encoded protein is CASSFYGANVLTF.

This clonotype was counted only a few times. The V call is TRBV7-2, the J call TRBJ2-7, with D uncertain. V was cut by 3 bases and J by 0 bases, with 6 bases left in between. Germline V gene lookup returns CDR1 SGHTA and CDR2 FQGNSA. The length of the CDR3 is 13 residues. Here the CDR3 reads CASSFSVSYEQYF. The DNA of the CDR3 is TGTGCCAGCAGCTTCAGCGTCTCCTACGAGCAGTACTTC.

The CDR3 DNA sequence: TGTGCCAGCAGTTTGGTCGGGACTAGCAAATACAATGAGCAGTTCTTC. Amino acid sequence: CASSLVGTSKYNEQFF. The chain recombines TRBV27 with TRBJ2-1, with 9 bases identical to TRBD2. The CDR3 spans 16 residues. Germline trimming cut 3 bases from V and 4 bases from J; bases unmatched to any gene: 7. The V gene's germline CDR1 is MNHEY and CDR2 SMNVEV (reference sequence).

The sample holds many counts of this clonotype. The chain uses TRBV6-5 and TRBJ2-1; tentative D call: TRBD1 (6 bases). V lost 6 bases to trimming and J lost 2 bases, with 17 bases between them. The CDR3 is made up of 16 amino acids. Germline CDR1 is MNHEY and CDR2 is SVGAGI. For the CDR3, the DNA is TGTGCCAGCAGACCCGGACAGACACAGACCTACAATGAGCAGTTCTTC. Translated, it gives CASRPGQTQTYNEQFF.

Worth noting for this clonotype: A junction boundary mismatches the germline segment, possibly from a read error. The chain combines TRBV6-5 with TRBJ2-1, with a tentative D call TRBD2 (6 bases). The germline V gene encodes CDR1 MNHEY and CDR2 SVGAGI. CDR3 length: 16 amino acids. The CDR3: CAGSYSTRGPYNEQFF. CDR3 DNA: TGTGCCGGCAGTTACTCGACTAGAGGGCCGTACAATGAGCAGTTCTTC.

The rearrangement uses TRBV6-5 and TRBJ1-6; D gene ambiguous. V was shortened by 6 bases and J by 10 bases, with 10 bases between the two germline ends. This CDR3 is built from 12 residues. The germline gives CDR1 MNHEY, CDR2 SVGAGI. The CDR3 is CASSRTRSPLHF. CDR3 nucleotides: TGTGCCAGCAGCCGGACTCGGTCACCCCTCCACTTT.

The chain links TRBV30 to TRBJ1-6; D unresolved. The V gene's germline CDR1 is GTSNPN and CDR2 SVGIG (reference sequence). V was cut by 0 bases and J by 14 bases, with 14 bases left in between. The CDR3 length is 13 residues. CDR3 nucleotides: TGTGCCTGGAGTGTACCTGGGATGGTGGCCCTCCACTTT. It yields the protein CAWSVPGMVALHF.